This entry features one TCR beta chain sequence. In this sample, this clonotype turned up many times. Its antigen remains undetermined. The input lacks base qualities; no much larger clone sits a single base away. Its CDR3 holds 14 amino acids, cysteine through phenylalanine. The DNA shown is the 42-base CDR3, in frame from base 1. V is pared back by 4 bases and J by 6 bases, with 16 bases lying between the germline termini. For CDR1 and CDR2, the germline V gene lists SGHRS and YFSETQ. This sample is drawn from a study of regulatory T cells in long-lasting Graves disease (TCRdb year 2021). General notes on the study: Patients with newly diagnosed Graves' disease had been on antithyroid drugs for under 3 months. This study used TCR sequencing and RNA sequencing of peripheral blood to compare persistent Graves' disease patients against newly diagnosed Graves' disease patients. The study was registered as a clinical trial and conducted in China. A total of around 35 samples underwent TCR sequencing, from 13 patients with persistent Graves' disease and 20 or so patients with newly diagnosed Graves' disease.

Results and caveats for the whole study, not just this receptor: TRBV28, TRBJ1-2 and TRBJ2-5 were preferentially used in persistent disease, while TRBV20-1 and TRBJ2-1 were favored in newly diagnosed disease. Only peripheral blood was studied, because thyroid tissue, the primary lesion, was inaccessible. Lower TCR Shannon entropy and fewer highly expanded clones were observed in persistent Graves' disease patients than in newly diagnosed patients, which suggested clonal expansion. A larger number of public clonotypes was shared among persistent patients (around 3,000) than among newly diagnosed patients (approximately 930). Only the TCR beta chain was sequenced and analyzed. The authors noted that the small sample size was a limitation that may lower accuracy.

Libraries were prepared through multiplex PCR. Reads for this sample came from an Illumina HiSeq 4000. To build TCR beta libraries, CDR3 regions were amplified by Arm-PCR using iRepertoire HTBI primers. Before sequencing, the PCR products underwent gel purification. Processing in the source paper ran as follows. A total of some 65 TRBV and about 13 TRBJ segments were identified across samples and were used for gene usage analysis of CDR3 amino acid clonotypes. Filtered high-quality paired reads were merged into contigs using COPE and FqMerger. BLAST was used to align contigs to IMGT TRBV, TRBD and TRBJ reference genes, with CDR3 defined following IMGT. Highly expanded clones were defined as clonotypes with a frequency above 0.1%. Repertoire diversity was measured by Shannon entropy, and V-J evenness by the Gini coefficient. Clonotypes shared by more than one individual were considered public. TCRdb applied fastp at Q25 and MiXCR to the public reads, then kept only in-frame beta chains. All rows with the same CDR3 protein become a single entry with the most common DNA and genes. TCRdb assigned the V and J calls; the authors' analysis was not used. This sample holds roughly 420,000 distinct CDR3 sequences; roughly 15% were observed only once. The biggest ten clones account for about 15% of the sample.

The sample's time point label, in plain terms: newly diagnosed GD, antithyroid drugs for less than 3 months. For both TCR sequencing and RNA sequencing, RNA was extracted from PBMCs using TRIzol. Graves' disease was diagnosed according to American Thyroid Association guidelines. Recruitment of patients was carried out at an endocrinology department in Xi'an, China. From each patient, 8 to 10 milliliters of peripheral blood was collected into an EDTA anticoagulant tube. PBMCs were isolated by Ficoll Paque Plus density gradient separation without further T cell sorting. An Agilent 2100 Bioanalyzer and agarose gel were used to assess RNA quality, and a NanoDrop 2000 was used to measure RNA concentration. The sample also formed part of further work on T cells in Graves' hyperthyroidism and ophthalmopathy. The second paper further reports: Stable Graves' hyperthyroidism was defined as the absence of progression to ophthalmopathy over 18 months of follow-up. Hyperthyroidism patients were aged 18 to 65 years and newly diagnosed, with disease duration of less than 2 months. Exclusion was applied to patients with uncontrolled infections, other autoimmune diseases, pregnancy or lactation. Diagnoses were established on the basis of clinical symptoms, serum thyroxine and TRAb, thyroid ultrasound, and orbital computed tomography. The TCR CDR3 was subjected to a first round of RT-PCR using the HTBI primer set and the Qiagen OneStep RT-PCR kit. Most expanded thyroid clonotypes (frequency above 0.001) were also detected in blood, suggesting blood repertoires may reflect thyroid immune responses. A 13 V-J signature model separated ophthalmopathy from stable hyperthyroidism, with 87.88% sensitivity and 81% to 82% specificity in cross-validation and 80%/75% in testing. In validation, the model predicted progression to ophthalmopathy with about 71% sensitivity and approximately 78% specificity, a median of 6.5 months before onset. To identify distinguishing TCR V-J signatures, a discovery cohort of some 100 patients was used, comprising 43 with Graves' ophthalmopathy and approximately 58 with stable Graves' hyperthyroidism. Prospective prediction of ophthalmopathy was tested in an independent validation cohort consisting of about 19 hyperthyroidism patients and some 16 patients who later progressed to ophthalmopathy. The roughly 90 discovery patients were divided at random into training and test sets in a 7:3 ratio. In six Graves' hyperthyroidism patients, the study also compared T-cell repertoires from thyroid tissue with T-cell repertoires from blood. After sampling, hyperthyroidism patients received methimazole starting at 30 mg daily, and ophthalmopathy patients received high-dose intravenous methylprednisolone. A second multiplex PCR round built the libraries, followed by size selection and purification. Libraries were sequenced paired-end with 100 bp reads on an Illumina HiSeq2000. Raw data were processed with SOAPnuke, discarding reads with adapters, uncalled bases, mean Phred below 15, or no exact constant-primer or identifier match. COPE v1.2.5 was used to merge high-quality paired reads, and clonotypes were defined as unique nucleotide sequences. MiTCR v1.1 was used to align clonotypes to the IMGT TRBV, TRBD and TRBJ reference segments. The analysis was restricted to V-J combinations with a frequency above 0.0001, which together covered around 99% of the repertoires. The TCS score was defined as F50 (clonal expansion) divided by E x V (chaos), with BLOSUM62-based TCRdist calculated between CDR3 peptides within each V-J. Welch's t-statistics and random forest reduced some 510 V-J features to fewer than 15, which were used in a naive Bayes classifier (R e1071). No statistical method was used to fix the sample size in advance, and group allocation was not hidden from the investigators. The paper reports TCR Vbeta CDR3 sequencing of 140 or so peripheral blood samples: some 41 ophthalmopathy, 75 to 80 hyperthyroidism and around 17 progressor patients.

This receptor was taken from a woman aged 45-59 years with Graves disease. Donor details come from another sample of the same person, matched by shared clones. The sequencing used peripheral blood mononuclear cells (PBMCs), collected at new diagnosis, from a patient treated with antithyroid drugs. Recombination joined TRBV5-1 with TRBJ1-2, with no D gene named confidently. The CDR3 sequence is CASSPRATEDGYTF. The DNA sequence is given as TGCGCCAGCAGCCCCCGGGCGACGGAAGATGGCTACACCTTC.